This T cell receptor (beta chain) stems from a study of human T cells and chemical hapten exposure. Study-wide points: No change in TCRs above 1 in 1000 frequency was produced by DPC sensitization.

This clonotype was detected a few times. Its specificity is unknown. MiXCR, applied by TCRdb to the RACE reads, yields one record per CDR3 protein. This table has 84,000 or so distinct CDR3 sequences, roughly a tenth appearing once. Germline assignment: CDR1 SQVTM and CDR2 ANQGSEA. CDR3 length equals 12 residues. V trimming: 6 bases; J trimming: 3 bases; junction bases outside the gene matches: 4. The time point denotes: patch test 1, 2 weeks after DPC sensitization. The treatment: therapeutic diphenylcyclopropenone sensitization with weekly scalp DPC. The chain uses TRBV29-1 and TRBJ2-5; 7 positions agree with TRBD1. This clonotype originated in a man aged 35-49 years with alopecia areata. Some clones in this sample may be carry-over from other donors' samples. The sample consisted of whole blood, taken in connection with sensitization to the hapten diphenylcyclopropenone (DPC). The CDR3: CSVGDREETQYF. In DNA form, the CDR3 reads TGCAGCGTGGGCGACAGGGAAGAGACCCAGTACTTC.